The clone carrying this TCR beta chain was seen a handful of times. The antigen is not known. The entry originates in a study of T-cell memory formation after mild COVID-19. Across the study: TCR clustering was largely donor specific. Findings and caveats of the study: Among contracting clones, CD4+ were mainly CM/EM and CD8+ enriched in EMRA.

TCRdb reanalysed the 5' RACE reads using MiXCR and keeps one entry per CDR3 protein. The sample yields about 300,000 distinct CDR3 sequences, roughly a fifth seen once. CDR1 MDHEN and CDR2 SYDVKM come from the germline V gene. With V trimmed by 4 bases and J by 6 bases, 3 bases remained unmatched. The CDR3 extends over 12 amino acids. The sequence derives from a man aged 18-30 years who had mild COVID-19 (a few samples of this study predate the infection). Cell type and time point are not known. Sequencing input: PBMCs or a T cell subset sorted from them (not recorded which). V gene TRBV28 combines with J gene TRBJ2-7; 7 bases line up with TRBD1. The DNA of the CDR3 is TGTGCCAGCAGTTACCCAGGGGGCGAGCAGTACGTC. It encodes CASSYPGGEQYV.